This T cell receptor (beta chain) comes out of a study of T-cell reconstitution after alpha-beta-depleted transplantation in children. Study-wide points: Recipient T cells and thymic progenitors that survived were the source of the high TCRbeta diversity seen at day 60 in some patients. At around two months after transplant, the alpha-beta T cells were reportedly derived from several hundred expanded clones that came from non-depleted graft cells. T-cell counts and diversity at one year post-transplant came mainly from newly produced T cells.

The V end lost 3 bases, the J end lost 4 bases, and 9 bases lay between the germline ends. The CDR3 totals 13 residues. The germline CDR1 and CDR2 sequences are MNHNS and SASEGT. It was with unique molecular identifiers that the TCRbeta library was prepared. TCRdb used MiXCR to reprocess the PCR reads, holding one entry per CDR3 protein. The table includes around 700,000 distinct CDR3 sequences, roughly 14% detected once. As for this clonotype: The antigen remains undetermined.

The sample here was PBMCs, taken before TCRalphabeta/CD19-depleted stem cell transplant. This clonotype was sampled from a girl aged 2 to 10 with congenital amegakaryocytic thrombocytopenia, due to receive a stem cell transplant. The chain is built from TRBV6-1 and TRBJ1-1; D is ambiguous. The DNA for the CDR3 is TGTGCCAGCAGTGATTTGCTAAGCACTGAAGCTTTCTTT. This gives the protein CASSDLLSTEAFF.